One sample yielded the 7 T cell receptor beta chains listed below, sequenced in a study of blood T cells in healthy people across ages. Together with a sample-barcoded 5' primer, a J-beta primer mix was included in a second PCR lasting about 7 to 11 cycles. TCRdb processed the 5' RACE reads anew with MiXCR; each CDR3 protein has one entry. The table records around 1.7 million distinct CDR3 sequences, 28% of them present only once. Sequencing was carried out using blood. Receptors originate from a woman in her 30s in good health.

V and J are TRBV20-1 and TRBJ2-3; 11 bases are a match to TRBD2. V lost 1 base and J lost 2; bases outside the gene matches: 8. The CDR3 contains 17 residues. Germline-derived CDR1 and CDR2 are DFQATT and SNEGSKA (reference sequence). For the CDR3, the DNA is TGCAGTGCTAGAGCGCCTCTAGCGGGGGGTTACACAGATACGCAGTATTTT. Its translation is CSARAPLAGGYTDTQYF.

This clonotype was seen repeatedly, ten times or more. CDR3 protein: CASSDSQAAYEQYF. The CDR3 DNA follows: TGTGCCAGCAGCGACTCACAGGCCGCCTACGAGCAGTACTTC. The chain links TRBV7-9 to TRBJ2-7, with D possibly matching TRBD1 (5 bases). Germline CDR1 reads SEHNR; CDR2 reads FQNEAQ (reference sequence). V lost 5 bases, J lost 2 bases, and 13 bases lay in between. There are 14 residues in the CDR3.

The V gene is TRBV5-6, the J gene TRBJ2-1, with 8 nucleotides matching TRBD2. The CDR3 loop spans 21 amino acids. The germline V gene encodes CDR1 SGHDT and CDR2 YYEEEE. Unmatched junction bases numbered 25, after V lost 3 bases and J lost 5 bases. The CDR3 sequence is CASSSACSRGARIDLDNEQFF. The CDR3, as DNA: TGTGCCAGCAGCTCCGCCTGCTCGCGGGGGGCCCGTATCGACCTAGACAATGAGCAGTTCTTC.

Comments on this clonotype: A junction boundary mismatches the germline segment, possibly from a read error. V and J are TRBV7-8 and TRBJ1-1; a possible D gene is TRBD1 (6 bases). Germline CDR1 is SGHVS and CDR2 is FQNEAQ. There are 13 residues in the CDR3. CDR3 DNA sequence: TGTGCCAGCAGCGGACAGATGAACATTGAAGCTTTCTTT. The encoded protein is CASSGQMNIEAFF.

The chain combines TRBV4-2 with TRBJ1-2, with D unresolved. Trimming shortened V by 0 bases and J by 10 bases, and 9 bases separated the two germline ends. The CDR3 has 12 residues. CDR1 and CDR2 (germline): LGHNA, YNFKEQ. The CDR3 coding sequence is TGTGCCAGCAGCCAAGACAGCAATGACTACACCTTC. It codes for CASSQDSNDYTF.

The J gene is TRBJ2-1, the V gene TRBV7-2; D uncertain. This CDR3 contains 15 residues. Germline CDR1 is SGHTA and CDR2 is FQGNSA. The V and J ends lost 1 base and 2 bases respectively, with 9 bases between them. CDR3 sequence reads: CASSLDVRAYNEQFF. CDR3 DNA: TGTGCCAGCAGCTTAGACGTCCGTGCCTACAATGAGCAGTTCTTC.

This clonotype was recorded at least ten times. The chain uses TRBV12-5 and TRBJ2-4; TRBD1 matches at 7 bases. The length of the CDR3 is 14 residues. Trimming at V came to 0 bases and at J to 9 bases, leaving 5 bases not matched to a gene. Germline V gives CDR1 LGHNT, CDR2 FRNRAP. Here the CDR3 reads CASGLVGGGGIQYF. DNA of the CDR3: TGTGCTAGTGGTTTGGTAGGGGGCGGAGGCATTCAGTACTTC.